This paragraph reports one T cell receptor (beta chain). What it binds is not known. Positive CCR7 selection of CD45RO-negative cells yielded the naive CD8 cells, and terminally differentiated effector memory CD45RA+ cells were excluded. The source of the sample is a study of shared clonotypes between healthy human individuals. Study at large: Donors had three CD4 naive, three CD4 memory, two CD8 naive and one CD8 memory plate apiece. Findings of the study overall: Around 5% was the fraction of naive CD4 clonotypes found shared across a few donors.

Over several immunoSEQ plates, each subset's genomic DNA was distributed in even portions. Method: immunoSEQ multiplex PCR; TCRdb's copy keeps in-frame clones and lacks some. This table has under 600,000 clones, roughly 98% appearing once. Germline CDR1 MDHEN, CDR2 SYDVKM. The V gene end was trimmed by 2 bases and the J gene end by 3 bases; junction bases not matched to a gene: 7. The CDR3 has 16 amino acids. This receptor was taken from a man aged 25-45 years in good health. The sample was naive CD8+ T cells sorted from blood. This rearrangement joins TRBV28 to TRBJ2-3; the match to TRBD2 covers 8 bases. CDR3 nucleotide sequence: TGTGCCAGCAGTTTAGGCCTGCGGGAGGAGACAGATACGCAGTATTTT. This gives the protein CASSLGLREETDTQYF.